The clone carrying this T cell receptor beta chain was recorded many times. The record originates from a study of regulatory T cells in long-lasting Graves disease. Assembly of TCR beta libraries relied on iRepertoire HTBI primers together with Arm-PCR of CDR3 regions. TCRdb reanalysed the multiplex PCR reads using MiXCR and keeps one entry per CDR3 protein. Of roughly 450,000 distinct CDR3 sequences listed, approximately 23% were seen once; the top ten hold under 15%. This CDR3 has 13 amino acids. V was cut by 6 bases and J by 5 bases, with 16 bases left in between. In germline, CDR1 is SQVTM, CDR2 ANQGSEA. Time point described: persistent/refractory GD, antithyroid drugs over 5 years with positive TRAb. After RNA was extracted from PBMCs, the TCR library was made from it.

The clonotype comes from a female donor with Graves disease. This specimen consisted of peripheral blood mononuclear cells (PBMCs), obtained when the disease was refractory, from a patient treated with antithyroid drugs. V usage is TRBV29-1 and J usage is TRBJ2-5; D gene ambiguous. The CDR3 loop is CSVASGRFETQYF. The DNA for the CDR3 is TGCAGCGTCGCCTCCGGGCGGTTTGAGACCCAGTACTTC.